The 13 T cell receptor beta chains presented below share a single source sample, sequenced in a study of OX40 agonist ivuxolimab in advanced cancers. The data were produced by immunoSEQ multiplex PCR, yet TCRdb's version contains in-frame clones alone and is incomplete. Among about 68,000 clones listed, approximately 82% were seen once. This specimen consisted of CD4+ or CD8+ T cells sorted from blood, obtained in a trial of the OX40 agonist ivuxolimab. The receptors shown here come from an adult with an advanced solid tumor such as melanoma, head and neck, liver or kidney cancer.

The chain links TRBV7-8 to TRBJ1-3; 12 bases match TRBD1. Losses at the gene ends were 5 bases for V and 1 base for J; bases not matched to a gene: 6. Germline V gene lookup returns CDR1 SGHVS and CDR2 FQNEAQ. The CDR3 loop spans 17 amino acids. Written as DNA, the CDR3 is TGTGCCAGCAGCCCAGGGACAGGGGGCAGTTCTGGAAACACCATATATTTT. Amino acids: CASSPGTGGSSGNTIYF.

The chain links TRBV6-5 to TRBJ2-2, with D possibly called TRBD1 or TRBD2 (5 bases each). Germline V lookup: CDR1 MNHEY, CDR2 SVGAGI. The CDR3 has 16 amino acids. V lost 0 bases to trimming and J lost 0 bases, with 8 bases between them. The CDR3 nucleotides are TGTGCCAGCAGTTACTCTGGGACCGCGAACACCGGGGAGCTGTTTTTT. This encodes CASSYSGTANTGELFF.

This sequence joins TRBV28 and TRBJ1-5; a possible D gene is TRBD1 (5 bases). V lost 6 bases to trimming and J lost 6 bases, with 18 bases between them. In germline, CDR1 is MDHEN, CDR2 SYDVKM. The CDR3 sequence is 15 residues long. The DNA of the CDR3 is TGTGCCAGCAGCCCGGGGGGGTCGAGATCTCAGCCCCAGCATTTT. Translating it yields CASSPGGSRSQPQHF.

This chain connects TRBV11-2 to TRBJ1-1, with unresolved D. V dropped 0 bases and J dropped 2 bases, with 7 bases sitting between them. The CDR3 is 14 amino acids. Germline V gene sequence: CDR1 SGHAT, CDR2 FQNNGV. As DNA, the CDR3 is TGTGCCAGCAGCTTAGATCACGGTAACACTGAAGCTTTCTTT. It codes for CASSLDHGNTEAFF.

The V gene is TRBV6-1, the J gene TRBJ2-7; no firm D call. The CDR3 contains 14 residues. With 3 bases removed from V and 4 bases from J, the gap between germline ends came to 13 bases. Germline V gives CDR1 MNHNS, CDR2 SASEGT. The CDR3 is CASSDRTALYEQYF. The CDR3 nucleotides are TGTGCCAGCAGTGACCGTACAGCCCTATACGAGCAGTACTTC.

This chain links TRBV25-1 with TRBJ1-6, with D uncertain. This CDR3 comprises 12 residues. V shed 7 bases and J shed 0 bases, with 1 base lying between them. In germline, CDR1 is MGHDK, CDR2 SYGVNS. CDR3 residues: CASNSYNSPLHF. In nucleotides, the CDR3 is TGTGCCAGCAACTCCTATAATTCACCCCTCCACTTT.

The genes are TRBV18 and TRBJ2-2; tentative D call: TRBD1 (6 bases). The V gene's germline CDR1 is KGHSH and CDR2 LQKENI. The germline V and J ends were trimmed by 2 bases and 2 bases, with 12 bases remaining between them. The CDR3 consists of 16 residues. In DNA, the CDR3 is TGTGCCAGCTCACCAACACAGGGCCTAAACACCGGGGAGCTGTTTTTT. Its translation: CASSPTQGLNTGELFF. Full variable domain (remainder filled in from reference TRBV18 and TRBJ2-2): NAGVMQNPRHLVRRRGQEARLRCSPMKGHSHVYWYRQLPEEGLKFMVYLQKENIIDESGMPKERFSAEFPKEGPSILRIQQVVRGDSAAYFCASSPTQGLNTGELFFGEGSRLTVL.

This clone was picked up a small number of times. This chain connects TRBV2 to TRBJ1-2; D unresolved. Per the germline V gene, CDR1 is SNHLY and CDR2 is FYNNEI. V was shortened by 4 bases and J by 5 bases, with 11 bases between the two germline ends. The CDR3 covers 13 residues. CDR3 DNA: TGTGCCAGCAGTGTGGACCTATCGTATGGCTACACCTTC. Translated, it gives CASSVDLSYGYTF.

V gene TRBV7-2 combines with J gene TRBJ2-1, with 8 bases aligning to TRBD2. Germline V gene lookup returns CDR1 SGHTA and CDR2 FQGNSA. The ends lost 5 bases at V and 10 bases at J; junction bases unmatched: 16. This CDR3 contains 16 residues. The CDR3 region is CASSPRDAGGGREQFF. CDR3 nucleotide sequence: TGTGCCAGCAGCCCTCGGGACGCCGGGGGGGGAAGGGAGCAGTTCTTC.

The rearrangement joins TRBV19 to TRBJ2-6, with D unclear. The CDR3 covers 14 residues. V was trimmed by 7 bases and J by 8 bases, leaving 15 bases between them. Germline CDR1 is LNHDA and CDR2 is SQIVND (reference sequence). In nucleotides, the CDR3 is TGTGCCAGTACCATCGGGTTGGGGTCCAACGTCCTGACTTTC. Its protein product is CASTIGLGSNVLTF.

The chain carries TRBV20-1 and TRBJ2-5; D is unresolved. V was shortened by 3 bases and J by 5 bases, with 4 bases between the two germline ends. The CDR3 spans 10 residues. Germline lookup yields CDR1 DFQATT and CDR2 SNEGSKA (reference sequence). CDR3 protein: CSARWETQYF. In DNA form, the CDR3 reads TGCAGTGCTAGGTGGGAGACCCAGTACTTC.

This chain joins TRBV28 and TRBJ2-7; D may be TRBD2 (5 bases). This CDR3 is 13 amino acids long. Germline assignment: CDR1 MDHEN and CDR2 SYDVKM. With 6 bases removed from V and 3 bases from J, the gap between germline ends came to 12 bases. Written as DNA, the CDR3 is TGTGCCAGCAGATCCGGGATCCTCTACGAGCAGTACTTC. Translated: CASRSGILYEQYF.

V is TRBV19 and J is TRBJ1-2; D remains unclear. This CDR3 region has 13 residues. The germline CDR1 and CDR2 sequences are LNHDA and SQIVND (reference sequence). V dropped 3 bases and J dropped 3 bases, with 8 bases sitting between them. The CDR3 region has the DNA TGTGCCAGTAGTATTCTCCGGGACTATGGCTACACCTTC. It encodes CASSILRDYGYTF.